Following are 5 T cell receptor beta chains from one sample sequenced in a study of control samples from healthy donors and cancer patients. The data were produced by immunoSEQ multiplex PCR, yet TCRdb's version contains in-frame clones alone and is incomplete. The data contain about 55,000 clones, around 95% of them singletons. Sequences were obtained from blood. The receptors shown here come from a woman aged 18-35 years in good health.

The CDR3 protein is CASSFGTDSGELFF. CDR3 in DNA: TGCGCCAGCAGCTTCGGGACGGACAGCGGGGAGCTGTTTTTT. The chain recombines TRBV5-1 with TRBJ2-2; TRBD1 is a possible D gene (6 bases). The V gene's germline CDR1 is SGHRS and CDR2 YFSETQ. The CDR3 is made up of 14 amino acids. V was pared by 2 bases and J by 7 bases, with 12 bases between.

This chain links TRBV24-1 with TRBJ2-2; no clear D gene. The CDR3 contains 16 residues. Deletions cut 2 bases from V and 1 base from J, with 10 bases between. Germline V lookup: CDR1 KGHDR, CDR2 SFDVKD. The CDR3 coding sequence is TGTGCCACCAGTGATTCGAGGCCGTGGAACACCGGGGAGCTGTTTTTT. It codes for CATSDSRPWNTGELFF.

The rearrangement uses TRBV11-3 and TRBJ2-1, with no clear D. Deletions cut 1 base from V and 4 bases from J, with 11 bases between. The CDR3 consists of 15 residues. The V gene's germline CDR1 is SGHNT and CDR2 YENEEA. The CDR3 loop reads CASSLAGRGYNEQFF. DNA for the CDR3: TGTGCCAGCAGCTTAGCCGGGCGTGGATACAATGAGCAGTTCTTC.

This chain connects TRBV5-5 to TRBJ2-7, with 9 bases fitting TRBD1. Germline V lookup: CDR1 SGHKS, CDR2 YYEKEE (reference sequence). CDR3 length equals 18 residues. The trim removed 0 bases at V and 2 bases at J, leaving 12 bases unmatched. As DNA, the CDR3 is TGTGCCAGCAGCTTGGGGAGTTCTAGGACAGGGGTCCCCTACGAGCAGTACTTC. Protein sequence: CASSLGSSRTGVPYEQYF.

V is TRBV6-1 and J is TRBJ1-5; D possibly corresponds to TRBD1 (5 bases). The V end was cut by 2 bases, the J end by 2 bases, with 10 bases between. Germline V gives CDR1 MNHNS, CDR2 SASEGT. This CDR3 comprises 15 residues. The CDR3 DNA follows: TGTGCCAGCAGTGAAACGACAGAGGGCAATCAGCCCCAGCATTTT. This sequence encodes CASSETTEGNQPQHF.